One TCR beta chain is described in this entry. Using immunoSEQ multiplex PCR, the repertoire was profiled, and TCRdb retains in-frame clones only, with some absent. The sample lists about 93,000 clones, roughly 90% seen once, with roughly 2.3% in the top ten. The sample is drawn from a study of blood T cell repertoires in COVID-19. Study as a whole: Acute-phase and convalescent COVID-19 samples originated in the United States, Italy and Spain.

Trimming stripped 5 bases from V and 7 bases from J, with 15 bases between. From germline, CDR1 is SGHTA and CDR2 FQGNSA. The CDR3 sequence is 14 residues long. This rearrangement joins TRBV7-2 to TRBJ2-1, with D possibly being TRBD2 (5 bases). This receptor was obtained from a man aged 50 or older with acute or convalescent COVID-19. Sequencing input: peripheral blood. CDR3 loop: CASSPSRLANEQFF. The CDR3 DNA sequence: TGTGCCAGCAGCCCTAGTAGGCTAGCAAATGAGCAGTTCTTC.